The rows below give T cell receptor beta chains drawn from one sample of a study of cytomegalovirus exposure and HLA in healthy donors. Using immunoSEQ multiplex PCR, the repertoire was profiled, and TCRdb retains in-frame clones only, with some absent. There are approximately 73,000 clones in the sample; less than 75% occur only once, and 5% to 6% lies in the top ten. The material sequenced was PBMCs. These TCRs come from a man under 40 in good health and CMV-seropositive. Both conserved end residues are trimmed from each CDR3.

J	V	CDR3
TRBJ2-5	TRBV28	ASSSQTRLTETQY
TRBJ1-2	TRBV11-3	ASSLPGIHGYT
TRBJ2-3	TRBV18	ASSPGYYTQY
TRBJ1-5	TRBV4-1	ASSQEGGNQPQH
TRBJ1-2	TRBV6-6	ASSWGGQTNYGYT
TRBJ2-2	TRBV6-5	ASSLGFSGAGELF
TRBJ1-5	TRBV2	ASSDQGLGQPQH
TRBJ1-1	TRBV19	ASSIYEGGSEAF
TRBJ1-6	TRBV4-1	ASSQDRPGQNLPLH
TRBJ2-3	TRBV7-9	ASSPRQGGEGQY
TRBJ2-3	TRBV7-3	ASSPGQGLTDTQY
TRBJ2-1	TRBV9	ASSVAGQEDNEQF
TRBJ2-1	TRBV2	ASSNRISGRDVNEQF
TRBJ2-2	TRBV4-1	ASSQETGGSTGELF
TRBJ1-4	TRBV12-5	ASGETQGALA
TRBJ2-1	TRBV10-3	AISVLGEDEQF
TRBJ2-7	TRBV6-5	ASSRTSGSLGEQY
TRBJ2-1	TRBV4-1	ASSQELGPSVARERNEQF
TRBJ1-2	TRBV27	ASSLRAGGNLNYGYT
TRBJ1-2	TRBV9	ASSVDPGNYGYT
TRBJ1-1	TRBV7-9	ASSTSGGKNTEAF
TRBJ1-2	TRBV5-1	ASSLAANYGYT
TRBJ2-3	TRBV5-1	ASSPGLAGITDTQY
TRBJ1-5	TRBV18	ASSPAGNQPQH
TRBJ1-2	TRBV2	ASSDGGPGGYT
TRBJ1-5	TRBV18	ATQGAPTRNQPQH
TRBJ2-7	TRBV7-2	ASSLASFGGEQY
TRBJ1-5	TRBV19	ASSAGTGGNQPQH
TRBJ2-5	TRBV5-4	ASSFGTTGETQY
TRBJ1-1	TRBV5-1	ASHSTAGPTEAF
TRBJ2-7	TRBV12-5	ASGLVLGLGAIGEQY
TRBJ2-2	TRBV28	ASSPADRGTGELF
TRBJ1-2	TRBV6-5	ASSFGGIYGYT
TRBJ1-2	TRBV7-3	ASSLRQDGYGYT
TRBJ2-5	TRBV25-1	ASSEVSVETQY
TRBJ2-2	TRBV21-1	ASSKRLAQNTGELF
TRBJ1-1	TRBV5-6	ASSLNPWNTEAF
TRBJ1-4	TRBV10-3	AISEQGLDEKLF
TRBJ2-5	TRBV29-1	SVTTAGETQY
TRBJ2-3	TRBV14	ASSQDSGSVSSTDTQY
TRBJ2-7	TRBV6-4	ASSHDKGSYEQY
TRBJ2-3	TRBV5-1	ASSRDRGTVDTQY
TRBJ1-4	TRBV7-2	ASSLGGGANEKLF
TRBJ2-7	TRBV7-3	ASSLQGAAEQY
TRBJ1-3	TRBV7-9	ASSQGTSGNTIY
TRBJ2-1	TRBV7-2	ASSPGLAEQF
TRBJ2-2	TRBV11-2	ASSSVRGLVANTGELF
TRBJ2-2	TRBV5-1	ASSLIGQGAVGELF
TRBJ1-4	TRBV5-1	ASSTGTGGTNEKLF
TRBJ2-5	TRBV10-3	AISELQETQY
TRBJ2-7	TRBV19	ASSIEGLSPYEQY
TRBJ2-7	TRBV6-1	ASSGSSGSYEQY
TRBJ2-1	TRBV6-4	ASSYDSSYNEQF
TRBJ2-6	TRBV7-3	ASSPYPTPASGANVLT